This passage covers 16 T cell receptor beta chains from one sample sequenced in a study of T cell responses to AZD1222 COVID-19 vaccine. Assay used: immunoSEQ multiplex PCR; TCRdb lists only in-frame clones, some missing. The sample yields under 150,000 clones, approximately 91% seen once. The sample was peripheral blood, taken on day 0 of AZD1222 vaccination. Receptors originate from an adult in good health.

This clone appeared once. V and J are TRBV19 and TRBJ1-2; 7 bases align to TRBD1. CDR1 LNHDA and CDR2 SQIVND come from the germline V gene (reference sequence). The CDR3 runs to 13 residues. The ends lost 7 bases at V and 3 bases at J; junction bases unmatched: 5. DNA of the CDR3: TGTGCCAGTAAGAGGCAGGGGGACTATGGCTACACCTTC. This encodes CASKRQGDYGYTF.

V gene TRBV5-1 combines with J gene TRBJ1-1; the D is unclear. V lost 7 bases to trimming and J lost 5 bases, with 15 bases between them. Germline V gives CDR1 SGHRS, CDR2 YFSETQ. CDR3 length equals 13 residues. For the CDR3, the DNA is TGCGCCAGCGAGGAGGGAGTGGGGACTGAAGCTTTCTTT. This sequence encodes CASEEGVGTEAFF.

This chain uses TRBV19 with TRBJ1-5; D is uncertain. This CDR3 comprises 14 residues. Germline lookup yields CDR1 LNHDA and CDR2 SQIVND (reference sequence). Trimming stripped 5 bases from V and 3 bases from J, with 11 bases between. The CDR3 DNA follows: TGTGCCAGTAGTCCCAGTCATTACAATCAGCCCCAGCATTTT. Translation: CASSPSHYNQPQHF.

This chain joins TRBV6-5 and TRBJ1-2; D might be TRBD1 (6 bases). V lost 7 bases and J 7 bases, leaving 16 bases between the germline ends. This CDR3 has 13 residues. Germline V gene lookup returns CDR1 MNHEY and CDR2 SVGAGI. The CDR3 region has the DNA TGTGCCAGCACCCAGGGGCCGCGGGGTGGCTACACCTTC. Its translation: CASTQGPRGGYTF.

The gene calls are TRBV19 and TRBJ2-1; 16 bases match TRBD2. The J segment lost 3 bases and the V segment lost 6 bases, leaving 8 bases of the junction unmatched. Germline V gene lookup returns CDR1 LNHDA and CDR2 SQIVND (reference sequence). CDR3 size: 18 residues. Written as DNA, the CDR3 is TGTGCCAGTAGCGCGGGACTAGCGGGAGGGCTTTTCTACAATGAGCAGTTCTTC. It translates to CASSAGLAGGLFYNEQFF.

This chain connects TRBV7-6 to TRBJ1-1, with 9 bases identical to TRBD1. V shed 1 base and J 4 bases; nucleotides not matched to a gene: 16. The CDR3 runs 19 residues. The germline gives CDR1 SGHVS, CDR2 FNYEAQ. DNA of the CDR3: TGTGCCAGCAGCTTAGAGGGTAGGGACAGGGTTGCCGGGTTCACTGAAGCTTTCTTT. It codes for CASSLEGRDRVAGFTEAFF.

The CDR3 sequence: CASSRPSLNEQFF. The CDR3 bases are TGTGCCAGCAGCCGCCCTTCATTAAATGAGCAGTTCTTC. This chain connects TRBV3-1 (or the pseudogene TRBV3-2) to TRBJ2-1, with no clear D. This CDR3 has 13 amino acids. Trimming removed 4 bases at V and 7 bases at J, with 11 bases between. Germline assignment: CDR1 LGHDT and CDR2 YNNKEL (reference sequence).

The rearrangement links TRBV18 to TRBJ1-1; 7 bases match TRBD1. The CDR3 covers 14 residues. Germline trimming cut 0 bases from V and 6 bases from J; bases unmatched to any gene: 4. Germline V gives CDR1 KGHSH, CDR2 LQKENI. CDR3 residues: CASSPPTGSAEAFF. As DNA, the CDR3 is TGTGCCAGCTCACCACCGACAGGGTCGGCTGAAGCTTTCTTT.

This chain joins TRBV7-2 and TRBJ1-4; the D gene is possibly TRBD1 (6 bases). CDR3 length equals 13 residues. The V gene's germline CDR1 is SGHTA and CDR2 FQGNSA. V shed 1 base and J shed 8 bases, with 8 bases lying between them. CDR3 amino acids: CASSLVRGEKLFF. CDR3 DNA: TGTGCCAGCAGCTTAGTGAGGGGGGAAAAACTGTTTTTT.

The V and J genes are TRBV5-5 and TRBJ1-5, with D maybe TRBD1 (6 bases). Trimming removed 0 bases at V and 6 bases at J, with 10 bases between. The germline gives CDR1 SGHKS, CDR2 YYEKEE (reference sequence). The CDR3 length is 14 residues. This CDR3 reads CASSLEGTIQPQHF. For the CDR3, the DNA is TGTGCCAGCAGCTTGGAGGGGACAATTCAGCCCCAGCATTTT.

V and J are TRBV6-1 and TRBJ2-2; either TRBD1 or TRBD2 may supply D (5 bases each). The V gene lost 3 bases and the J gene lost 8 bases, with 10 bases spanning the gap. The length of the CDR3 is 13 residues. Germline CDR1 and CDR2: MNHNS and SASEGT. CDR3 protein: CASSEGEWGELFF. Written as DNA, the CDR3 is TGTGCCAGCAGTGAGGGGGAGTGGGGGGAGCTGTTTTTT.

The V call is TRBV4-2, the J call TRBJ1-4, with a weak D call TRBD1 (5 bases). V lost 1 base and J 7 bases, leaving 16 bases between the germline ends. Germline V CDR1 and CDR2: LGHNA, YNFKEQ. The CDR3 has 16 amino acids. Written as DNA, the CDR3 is TGTGCCAGCAGCCAAGGGGTCAAAGGGGTGGGTGAAAAACTGTTTTTT. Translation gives CASSQGVKGVGEKLFF.

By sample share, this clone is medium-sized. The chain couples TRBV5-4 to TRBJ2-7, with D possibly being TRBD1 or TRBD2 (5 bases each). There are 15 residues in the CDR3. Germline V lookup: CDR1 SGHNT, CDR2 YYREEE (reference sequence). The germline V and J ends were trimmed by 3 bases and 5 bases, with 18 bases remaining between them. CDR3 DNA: TGTGCCAGCAGCTCTAACGACATGGGGGTCAACGAGCAGTACTTC. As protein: CASSSNDMGVNEQYF. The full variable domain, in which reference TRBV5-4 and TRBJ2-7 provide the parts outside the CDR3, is ETGVTQSPTHLIKTRGQQVTLRCSSQSGHNTVSWYQQALGQGPQFIFQYYREEENGRGNFPPRFSGLQFPNYSSELNVNALELDDSALYLCASSSNDMGVNEQYFGPGTRLTVT.

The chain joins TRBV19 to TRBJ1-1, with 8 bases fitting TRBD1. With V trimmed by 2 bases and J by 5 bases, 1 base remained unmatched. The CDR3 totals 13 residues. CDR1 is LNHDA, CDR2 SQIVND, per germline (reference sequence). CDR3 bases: TGTGCCAGTAGTATACAGGGGGCAACTGAAGCTTTCTTT. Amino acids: CASSIQGATEAFF. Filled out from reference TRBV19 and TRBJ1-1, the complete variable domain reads DGGITQSPKYLFRKEGQNVTLSCEQNLNHDAMYWYRQDPGQGLRLIYYSQIVNDFQKGDIAEGYSVSREKKESFPLTVTSAQKNPTAFYLCASSIQGATEAFFGQGTRLTVV.

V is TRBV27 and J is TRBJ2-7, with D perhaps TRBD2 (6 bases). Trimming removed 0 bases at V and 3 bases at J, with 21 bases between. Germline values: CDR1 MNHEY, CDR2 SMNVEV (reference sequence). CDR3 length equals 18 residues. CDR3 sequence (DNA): TGTGCCAGCAGTTTATCGAGAGGTACTGGGGGGAAAAGCTACGAGCAGTACTTC. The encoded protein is CASSLSRGTGGKSYEQYF.

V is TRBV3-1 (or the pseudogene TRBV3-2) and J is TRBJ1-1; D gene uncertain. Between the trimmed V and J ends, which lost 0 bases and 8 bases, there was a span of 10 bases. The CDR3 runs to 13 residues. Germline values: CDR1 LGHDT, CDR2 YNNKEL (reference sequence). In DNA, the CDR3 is TGTGCCAGCAGCCAAGACGGTCTTGGCGAAGCTTTCTTT. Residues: CASSQDGLGEAFF.